The rows below give T cell receptor beta chains drawn from one sample of a study of cytotoxic CD8 clonotypes in ibrutinib-treated CLL. Assay: immunoSEQ multiplex PCR; the TCRdb copy retains only in-frame clones and omits some. The sample holds about 130,000 clones, roughly 84% seen once. This specimen consisted of PBMCs, obtained after 24 months of ibrutinib treatment. These receptors were taken from a human donor with chronic lymphocytic leukemia. Each CDR3 is given with its conserved first and last residue. D genes are given only for firm matches.

length | J | D | V | CDR3 | DNA
15 | TRBJ2-1 | - | TRBV18 | CASSPEVGGYNEQFF | TGTGCCAGCTCACCGGAGGTGGGGGGCTACAATGAGCAGTTCTTC
14 | TRBJ2-3 | TRBD2 | TRBV4-1 | CASSRSPGGDTQYF | TGCGCCAGCAGCCGCTCACCCGGGGGGGATACGCAGTATTTT
14 | TRBJ2-5 | - | TRBV6-4 | CASSDTPGSGTQYF | TGTGCCAGCAGTGACACCCCAGGGTCGGGGACCCAGTACTTC
13 | TRBJ2-5 | - | TRBV2 | CASSDAGPETQYF | TGTGCCAGCAGTGATGCAGGGCCAGAGACCCAGTACTTC
15 | TRBJ2-7 | - | TRBV15 | CATSRDFQATYEQYF | TGTGCCACCAGCAGAGATTTCCAAGCGACCTACGAGCAGTACTTC
14 | TRBJ2-3 | TRBD1 | TRBV27 | CASSSQGDTDTQYF | TGTGCCAGCAGTTCCCAGGGGGACACAGATACGCAGTATTTT
15 | TRBJ1-5 | - | TRBV29-1 | CSVSAGGGSNQPQHF | TGCAGCGTTTCTGCCGGAGGGGGTAGCAATCAGCCCCAGCATTTT
16 | TRBJ2-1 | - | TRBV21-1 | CASSKPRDRAYNEQFF | TGTGCCAGCAGCAAACCCCGGGACAGGGCCTACAATGAGCAGTTCTTC
14 | TRBJ1-2 | - | TRBV7-9 | CASSPGGGVHGYTF | TGTGCCAGCAGCCCCGGCGGGGGGGTTCATGGCTACACCTTC
17 | TRBJ2-5 | - | TRBV5-1 | CASSSPLGARGEETQYF | TGCGCCAGCAGCTCGCCACTTGGGGCGAGGGGGGAAGAGACCCAGTACTTC
14 | TRBJ1-5 | - | TRBV6-1 | CASQWQPSNQPQHF | TGTGCCAGCCAGTGGCAGCCTAGCAATCAGCCCCAGCATTTT
12 | TRBJ2-7 | - | TRBV14 | CASSQVVYEQYF | TGTGCCAGCAGCCAAGTAGTCTACGAGCAGTACTTC
13 | TRBJ1-4 | - | TRBV2 | CASTGAAGEKLFF | TGTGCCAGCACGGGGGCAGCGGGTGAAAAACTGTTTTTT
20 | TRBJ2-3 | TRBD2 | TRBV12-5 | CASGPVERTSGGAPTDTQYF | TGTGCTAGTGGTCCCGTTGAACGGACTAGCGGGGGGGCGCCCACAGATACGCAGTATTTT
13 | TRBJ2-6 | - | TRBV9 | CASSAPRANVLTF | TGTGCCAGCAGCGCCCCTCGGGCCAACGTCCTGACTTTC